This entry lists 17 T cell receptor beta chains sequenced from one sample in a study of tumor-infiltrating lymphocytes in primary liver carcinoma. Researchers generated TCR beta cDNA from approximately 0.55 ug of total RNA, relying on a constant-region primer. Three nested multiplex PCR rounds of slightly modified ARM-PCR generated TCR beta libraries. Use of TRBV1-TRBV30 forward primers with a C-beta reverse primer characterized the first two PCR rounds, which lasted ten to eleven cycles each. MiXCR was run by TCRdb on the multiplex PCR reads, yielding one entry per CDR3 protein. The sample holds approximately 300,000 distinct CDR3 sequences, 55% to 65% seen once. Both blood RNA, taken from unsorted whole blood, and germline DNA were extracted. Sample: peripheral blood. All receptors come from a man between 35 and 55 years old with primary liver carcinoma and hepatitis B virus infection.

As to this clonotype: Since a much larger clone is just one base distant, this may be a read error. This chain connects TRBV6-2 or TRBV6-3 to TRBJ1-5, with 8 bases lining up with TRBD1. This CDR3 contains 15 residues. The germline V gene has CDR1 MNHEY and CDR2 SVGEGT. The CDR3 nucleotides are TGTGTCAGCAGCGACCGGACAGGGTCTTTTCAGCCCCAGCATTTT. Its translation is CVSSDRTGSFQPQHF.

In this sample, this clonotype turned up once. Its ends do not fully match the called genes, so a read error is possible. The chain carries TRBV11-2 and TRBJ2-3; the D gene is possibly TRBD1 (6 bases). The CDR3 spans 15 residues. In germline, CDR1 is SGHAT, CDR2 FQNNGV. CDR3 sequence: CASRPLRGRTDTQYF. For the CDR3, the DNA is TGTGCCAGCAGGCCACTCAGGGGACGGACAGACACGCAGTATTTT.

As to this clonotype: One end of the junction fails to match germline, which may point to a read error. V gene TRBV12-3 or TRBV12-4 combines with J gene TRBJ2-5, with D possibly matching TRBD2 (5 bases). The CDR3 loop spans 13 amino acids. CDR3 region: CTSSLASRETHYF. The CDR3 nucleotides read TGTACCAGCAGTTTGGCTAGCCGAGAGACCCATTACTTC.

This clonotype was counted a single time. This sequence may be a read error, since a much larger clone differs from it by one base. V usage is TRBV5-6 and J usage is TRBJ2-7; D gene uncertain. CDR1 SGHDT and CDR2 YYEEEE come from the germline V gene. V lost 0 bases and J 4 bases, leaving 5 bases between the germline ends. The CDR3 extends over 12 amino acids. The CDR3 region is CASSLDYYEQYF. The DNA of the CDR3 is TGTGCCAGCAGCTTGGACTATTACGAGCAGTACTTC.

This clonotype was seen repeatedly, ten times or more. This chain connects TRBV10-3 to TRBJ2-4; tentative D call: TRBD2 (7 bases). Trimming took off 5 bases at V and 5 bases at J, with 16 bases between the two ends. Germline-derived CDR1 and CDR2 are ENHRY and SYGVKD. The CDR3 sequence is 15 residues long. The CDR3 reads CAISPGAGAENIQYF. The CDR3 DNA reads TGTGCCATCAGTCCAGGGGCGGGAGCTGAAAACATTCAGTACTTC.

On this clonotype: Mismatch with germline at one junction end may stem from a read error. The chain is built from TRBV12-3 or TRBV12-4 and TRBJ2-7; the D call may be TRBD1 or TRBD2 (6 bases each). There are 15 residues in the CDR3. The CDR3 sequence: CANSIGGTYSYEQYF. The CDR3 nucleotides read TGTGCCAACAGTATAGGGGGGACATATTCCTACGAGCAGTACTTC.

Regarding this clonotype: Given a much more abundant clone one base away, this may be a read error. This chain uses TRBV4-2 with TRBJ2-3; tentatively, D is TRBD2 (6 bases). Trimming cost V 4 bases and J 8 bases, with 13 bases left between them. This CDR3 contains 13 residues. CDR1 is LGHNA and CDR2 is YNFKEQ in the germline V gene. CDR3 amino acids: CASSLQVGGTQYF. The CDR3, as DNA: TGTGCCAGCAGCCTCCAGGTGGGAGGTACGCAGTATTTT.

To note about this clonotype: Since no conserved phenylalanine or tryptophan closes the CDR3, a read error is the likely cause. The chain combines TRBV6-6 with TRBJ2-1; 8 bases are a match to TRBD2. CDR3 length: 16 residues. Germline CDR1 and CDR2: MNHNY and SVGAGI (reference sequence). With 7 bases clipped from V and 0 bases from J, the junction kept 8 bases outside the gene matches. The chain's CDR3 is CASISGRQHSYNEQFS. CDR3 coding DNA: TGTGCCAGCATAAGCGGGAGACAACACTCCTACAATGAGCAGTTCTCA.

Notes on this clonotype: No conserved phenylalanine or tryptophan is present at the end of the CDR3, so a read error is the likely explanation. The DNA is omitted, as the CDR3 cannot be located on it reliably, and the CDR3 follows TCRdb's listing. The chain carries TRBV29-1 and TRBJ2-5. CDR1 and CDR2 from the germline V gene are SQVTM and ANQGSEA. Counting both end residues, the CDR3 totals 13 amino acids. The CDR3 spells CSVEASVQETQYL.

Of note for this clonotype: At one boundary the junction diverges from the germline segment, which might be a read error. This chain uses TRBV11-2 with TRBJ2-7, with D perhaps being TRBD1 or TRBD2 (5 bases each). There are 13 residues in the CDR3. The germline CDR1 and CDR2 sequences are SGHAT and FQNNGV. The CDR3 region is CARSYGASYEQYF. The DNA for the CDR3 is TGTGCCAGAAGCTACGGGGCCTCCTACGAACAGTACTTC.

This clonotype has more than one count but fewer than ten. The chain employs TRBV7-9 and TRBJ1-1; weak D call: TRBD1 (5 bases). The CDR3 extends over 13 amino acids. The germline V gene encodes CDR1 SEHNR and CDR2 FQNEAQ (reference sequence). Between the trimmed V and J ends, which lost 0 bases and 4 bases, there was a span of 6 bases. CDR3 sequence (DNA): TGTGCCAGCAGCTTAGCAGGGGCCACTGAAGCTTTCTTT. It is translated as CASSLAGATEAFF.

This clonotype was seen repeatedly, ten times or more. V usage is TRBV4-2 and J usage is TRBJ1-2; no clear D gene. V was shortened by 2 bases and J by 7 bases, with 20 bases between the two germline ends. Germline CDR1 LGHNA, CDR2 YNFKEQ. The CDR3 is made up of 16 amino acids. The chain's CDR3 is CASSQNALSEVFGYTF. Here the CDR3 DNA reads TGTGCCAGCAGCCAAAATGCCCTATCTGAGGTCTTTGGCTACACCTTC.

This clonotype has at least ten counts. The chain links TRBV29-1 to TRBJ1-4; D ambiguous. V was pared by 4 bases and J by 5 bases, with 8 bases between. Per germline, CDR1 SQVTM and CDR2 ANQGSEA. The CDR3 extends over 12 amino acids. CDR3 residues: CSVGRPNEKLFF. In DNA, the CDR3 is TGCAGCGTTGGACGTCCCAATGAAAAACTGTTTTTT.

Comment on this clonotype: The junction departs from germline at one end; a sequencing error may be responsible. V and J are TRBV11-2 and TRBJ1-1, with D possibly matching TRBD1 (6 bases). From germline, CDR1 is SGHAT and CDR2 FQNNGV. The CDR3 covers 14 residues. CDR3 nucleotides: TGTGCCAGCAGCTACGGACAGTGGTACACTGAAGCATTCTTT. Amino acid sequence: CASSYGQWYTEAFF.

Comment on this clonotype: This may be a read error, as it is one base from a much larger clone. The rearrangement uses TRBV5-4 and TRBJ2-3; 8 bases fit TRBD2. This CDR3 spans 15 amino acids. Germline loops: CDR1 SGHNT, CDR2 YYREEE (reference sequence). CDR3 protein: CPSRREAARKDTQYF. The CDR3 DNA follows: TGTCCCAGCAGGCGGGAGGCAGCCAGAAAAGATACGCAGTATTTT.

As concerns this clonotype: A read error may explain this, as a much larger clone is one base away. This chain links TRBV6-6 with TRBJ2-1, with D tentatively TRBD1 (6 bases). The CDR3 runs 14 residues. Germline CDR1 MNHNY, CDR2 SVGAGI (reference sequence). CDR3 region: CASSGQSVNNEQLF. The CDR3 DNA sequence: TGTGCCAGCAGCGGACAGTCAGTAAACAATGAGCAGTTGTTC.

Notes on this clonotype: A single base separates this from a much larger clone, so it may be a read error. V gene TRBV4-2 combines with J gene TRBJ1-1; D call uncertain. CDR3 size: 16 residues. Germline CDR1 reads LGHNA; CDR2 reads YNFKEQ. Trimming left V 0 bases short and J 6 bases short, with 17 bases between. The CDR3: CASSQDLPPTTPEAFF. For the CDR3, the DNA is TGTGCCAGCAGCCAAGATCTCCCTCCTACCACCCCTGAAGCTTTCTTT.